These T cell receptor beta chains were read from a single sample in a study of blood T cell repertoires in COVID-19. The protocol was immunoSEQ multiplex PCR, while the TCRdb copy is restricted to in-frame clones and leaves out a portion. The sample records about 410,000 clones, 89% being singletons. Sequencing input: PBMCs or T cells enriched from blood (not recorded which). These receptors were taken from a woman between 25 and 40 years old who had recovered from COVID-19. CDR3s include the opening cysteine and the closing phenylalanine or tryptophan. D genes are given only for firm matches. A clone size is listed for some rows: how often the clone was seen (once, few, many), or a class if it is expanded.

D,length,V,J,size,CDR3,DNA
-,18,TRBV7-8,TRBJ1-4,-,CASSLSGVVIRTNEKLFF,TGTGCCAGCAGCTTATCAGGGGTTGTAATCCGTACTAATGAAAAACTGTTTTTT
-,11,TRBV28,TRBJ1-1,-,CASSYYTEAFF,TGTGCCAGCAGCTACTACACTGAAGCTTTCTTT
TRBD1,14,TRBV5-1,TRBJ2-1,-,CASSPRTGADEQFF,TGCGCCAGCAGCCCACGGACAGGGGCCGATGAGCAGTTCTTC
-,16,TRBV4-1,TRBJ2-5,once,CASSQEHRTTSETQYF,TGCGCCAGCAGCCAAGAACACCGGACTACCTCAGAGACCCAGTACTTC
-,17,TRBV7-2,TRBJ1-5,-,CASSLALRQVHNQPQHF,TGTGCCAGCAGCTTAGCGCTGCGACAGGTCCACAATCAGCCCCAGCATTTT
-,16,TRBV28,TRBJ2-7,-,CASSLFTGMSSSEQYF,TGTGCCAGCAGTTTATTCACGGGTATGTCGTCCAGCGAGCAGTACTTC
-,14,TRBV2,TRBJ1-3,-,CASSERDTGNTIYF,TGTGCCAGCAGCGAGAGGGATACTGGAAACACCATATATTTT
-,14,TRBV4-1,TRBJ1-2,-,CASSQSWGVGGYTF,TGCGCCAGCAGCCAAAGTTGGGGGGTAGGGGGCTACACCTTC
TRBD1,11,TRBV28,TRBJ2-1,-,CASNSGQERFF,TGTGCCAGCAACTCCGGACAGGAACGGTTCTTC
-,13,TRBV7-9,TRBJ1-1,-,CASSLEQYTEAFF,TGTGCCAGCAGCCTTGAACAGTACACTGAAGCTTTCTTT
-,14,TRBV3-1/TRBV3-2,TRBJ1-6,-,CASSQATGNSPLHF,TGTGCCAGCAGCCAAGCGACAGGTAATTCACCCCTCCACTTT
TRBD1,15,TRBV19,TRBJ2-7,-,CASSIRDRGPYEQYF,TGTGCCAGTAGTATCCGGGACAGGGGACCCTACGAGCAGTACTTC
TRBD1,15,TRBV7-9,TRBJ2-7,-,CASSGTGTGRYEQYF,TGTGCCAGCAGCGGGACCGGGACAGGGCGCTACGAGCAGTACTTC
TRBD1,15,TRBV25-1,TRBJ1-2,once,CASSDWTGATIRYTF,TGTGCCAGCAGTGACTGGACAGGGGCGACAATACGCTACACCTTC
-,17,TRBV12-5,TRBJ2-1,-,CASGIKRAGRSYNEQFF,TGTGCTAGTGGAATAAAGAGAGCGGGCCGCTCCTACAATGAGCAGTTCTTC